The text below deals with one T cell receptor beta chain. This clone was observed a few times. This clone's antigen is unknown. No much larger clone exists at a distance of one base, and base qualities are not known. The data were obtained in a study of beta chain features in type 1 diabetes (dated by TCRdb to between 2018 and 2020). In the study overall: No differences in mean age, gender distribution, total cell number or subset yield were found between patients and healthy donors. A total of just under 110,000,000 sorted cells were examined across all samples, and RNA yield correlated strongly with the number of cells per subset. In the study, TCRB repertoires of sorted circulating CD4+ T cell subsets from recently diagnosed type 1 diabetes patients were compared with those of matched healthy donors. Whereas all 28 donors provided naive and central memory subsets, regulatory and stem cell-like memory subsets were isolated from just 8 patients and roughly 8 healthy donors. Summary of the overall study and its limitations: Because cDNA was sequenced instead of genomic DNA, activated cells with high expression could be over-represented, although the groups did not differ in activation or CD3 levels. Shorter templates might have been favored by PCR, but patient and control samples were amplified and corrected together, so both groups would have been affected equally by any skew. A moderate but significant shortening of TCRB CDR3 length was observed in type 1 diabetes patients in all four CD4+ subsets. Patients with type 1 diabetes made fewer insertions and deleted more nucleotides at VDJ recombination sites, implying thymic rearrangement abnormalities. Naive, central memory and regulatory TCRB repertoires appeared to be more similar among patients than among healthy donors. Only small numbers of individuals were included in the HLA sub-analyses, which left unresolved whether HLA type had any influence on TCRB rearrangement.

The High Capacity cDNA Reverse Transcription Kit was used to reverse transcribe all of the isolated RNA, meaning that expressed TCRB transcripts were what got sequenced. Naive, central memory and regulatory T cell samples underwent deep immunoSEQ sequencing, averaging approximately 3.3 million total reads per sample. Sorted cells were lysed in RLT buffer and RNA was extracted with DNase-treated RNeasy Micro or Mini kits, depending on cell number. To prevent cross-contamination, every cell subset was processed on its own, while patient and healthy donor samples were processed together. The immunoSEQ multiplex PCR was used to amplify TCRB sequences from cDNA, generating 87-bp fragments that spanned the CDR3 region. Sequencing of the amplicons was performed on the Illumina HiSeq platform. Concerning the study's data processing: PCR bias was corrected computationally using synthetic template baselines, and reads within Hamming distance 2 were collapsed, with unmergeable singletons discarded. By aligning reads against IMGT, V, D and J genes, CDR3 length, and insertions or deletions at six rearrangement sites were assigned. Clonotype counts were normalized to sorted cell number within each subset before computing true diversity and Gini coefficients with the tcR R package. Repertoire sharing was quantified using the overlap coefficient calculated on TCRB nucleotide sequences. TCRdb holds this immuneACCESS table with in-frame rearrangements only. Some clones are missing; in checked studies, unresolved V genes explain under half, and the rest has no known cause. Clone size and the V and J calls come from that table; the DNA yielded D and trimming. Across this sample there are about 370,000 clones, with over 9% seen only once. 0.55% to 0.75% of the sample is held by the ten biggest clonotypes.

A single peripheral blood draw of 95 to 150 mL on average was collected from each donor into heparinised tubes. Using a panel that included CD45RO, CCR7, CD25, CD127, CD95 and CD27, naive, central memory, regulatory and stem cell-like memory CD4+ T cells were sorted on a BD FACSAria II. Purity was above 95% for every sorted population. PBMCs were isolated right away by Lymphoprep density gradient centrifugation and were stained directly, without culture. Samples were stained and sorted in pairs, with one healthy donor and one patient per experiment, so that batch effects were minimized. The material sequenced was central memory CD4+ T cells from blood. The clonotype comes from a young man with type 1 diabetes.

CDR3 loop: CASSTGATDTQYF. The DNA sequence is given as TGTGCCAGCTCAACGGGGGCCACAGATACGCAGTATTTT. The V and J genes are TRBV7-3 and TRBJ2-3; the D call could be TRBD1 or TRBD2, with each sharing 6 bases. V gives up 8 bases and J gives up 2 bases, and the segment between their germline ends measures 11 bases. In the germline V gene, CDR1 corresponds to SGHTA and CDR2 to FQGTGA. Inclusive of the bounding cysteine and phenylalanine, the CDR3 is 13 residues long. The kept DNA is CDR3 alone, 39 bases in frame from the first base.